Listed below are T cell receptor beta chains from one sample, sequenced in a study of OX40 agonist ivuxolimab in advanced cancers. Here immunoSEQ multiplex PCR was the method, and the copy in TCRdb shows in-frame clones only, minus some. The sample lists about 58,000 clones, just over 85% occurring once. Sequenced here: CD4+ or CD8+ T cells sorted from blood, sampled in a trial of the OX40 agonist ivuxolimab. Receptors originate from an adult with an advanced solid tumor such as melanoma, head and neck, liver or kidney cancer. The CDR3 runs from the conserved cysteine through the conserved F or W. Fields, in order: CDR3 DNA, CDR3 protein, clone size, D gene, V gene, J gene. D genes are given only for firm matches. The size field is filled for only some rows; it gives once, few, many or a size class.

TGTGCCACCCGGGACAGGGGCGCCTACGAGCAGTACTTC	CATRDRGAYEQYF	.	TRBD1	TRBV19	TRBJ2-7
TGTGCCAGTAGTACCCAGGGACAGCTCAATTCACCCCTCCACTTT	CASSTQGQLNSPLHF	.	TRBD1	TRBV19	TRBJ1-6
TGTGCCAGTAGCTCCCCGGAGACACCTCGGAAGTCACCCCTCCACTTT	CASSSPETPRKSPLHF	.	.	TRBV19	TRBJ1-6
TGTGCCAGCTCGGGACGGACTTTTCCAGATACGCAGTATTTT	CASSGRTFPDTQYF	.	.	TRBV4-2	TRBJ2-3
TGTGCCAGCAGAACCCTTGGGACTAGCGGGGGGGGTATTAACACCGGGGAGCTGTTTTTT	CASRTLGTSGGGINTGELFF	.	TRBD2	TRBV2	TRBJ2-2
TGTGCCAGCAGTTACTCGCGGGCCCCCGGGGGGGAGCAGTACTTC	CASSYSRAPGGEQYF	.	TRBD2	TRBV6-5	TRBJ2-7
TGTGCTAGTGGTTTGGTACCGGGGGCGGGGGCGGAGACCCAGTACTTC	CASGLVPGAGAETQYF	.	.	TRBV12-5	TRBJ2-5
TGTGCCAGCAGCTTAGAGCGGGGGGGCACCAATGAGCAGTTCTTC	CASSLERGGTNEQFF	.	TRBD2	TRBV5-4	TRBJ2-1
TGTGCCATCAGTGGGGGACTAGCGGGGACCTACGAGCAGTACTTC	CAISGGLAGTYEQYF	.	TRBD2	TRBV10-3	TRBJ2-7
TGTGCCATCAGTGATCAGGAGTTTGGGGCCCAGCATTTT	CAISDQEFGAQHF	once	.	TRBV10-3	TRBJ1-5
TGTGCCAGCAACCAGCGGCGGACCTCCAACTATGGCTACACCTTC	CASNQRRTSNYGYTF	.	.	TRBV6-6	TRBJ1-2
TGTGCCAGTAGTATTAGGGGCGACTCCTCTGGGGCCAACGTCCTGACTTTC	CASSIRGDSSGANVLTF	.	.	TRBV19	TRBJ2-6
TGTGCCAGCTCGACGGACAGGGAATTTCGATGGCAGTACTTC	CASSTDREFRWQYF	.	TRBD1	TRBV18	TRBJ2-5
TGTGCCTGGAGTGACAGGGGGCTGGGGAATTCACCCCTCCACTTT	CAWSDRGLGNSPLHF	.	TRBD1	TRBV30	TRBJ1-6
TGTGCCACCAGCAGAGATAGTCGGGGGGGCACTGAAGCTTTCTTT	CATSRDSRGGTEAFF	.	.	TRBV15	TRBJ1-1
TGTGCCAGCAGTTCCCACGGGACGGCAGTACTTGGGTACACCTTC	CASSSHGTAVLGYTF	once	.	TRBV6-5	TRBJ1-2
TGTGCCAGCAGTGAAGCGTCCCGGACTAGCGGGGCGGAGACCCAGTACTTC	CASSEASRTSGAETQYF	.	TRBD2	TRBV6-1	TRBJ2-5
TGTGCCAGCAGCTTGGTAGCAGGGACAGGGGGAAGAAACACCATATATTTT	CASSLVAGTGGRNTIYF	.	TRBD1	TRBV5-6	TRBJ1-3
TGCGCCAGCCGCCCTCTGGTGGGGGTTGATGAGCAGTTCTTC	CASRPLVGVDEQFF	once	.	TRBV5-1	TRBJ2-1
TGTGCCAGTAGTGGGGGACAGGGAGTTAATTCACCCCTCCACTTT	CASSGGQGVNSPLHF	.	TRBD1	TRBV19	TRBJ1-6
TGTGCCAGCAGCTCGCTGACAGGGTACTCCCCCTACGAGCAGTACTTC	CASSSLTGYSPYEQYF	.	TRBD1	TRBV5-5	TRBJ2-7
TGTGCCAGCAGTTCCGGGACTAGGGGGTACAATGAGCAGTTCTTC	CASSSGTRGYNEQFF	.	TRBD2	TRBV11-3	TRBJ2-1
TGTGCCAGCAGCTTATGGATGGGTGTTAACACTGAAGCTTTCTTT	CASSLWMGVNTEAFF	.	.	TRBV5-5	TRBJ1-1
TGTGCCAGCAGCACTAGCTGGGGACAGGGAGTCAATCAGCCCCAGCATTTT	CASSTSWGQGVNQPQHF	.	TRBD1	TRBV5-8	TRBJ1-5
TGTGCCAGCAGCTTTGGGTCACGTCGGAATGAGCAGTTCTTC	CASSFGSRRNEQFF	.	.	TRBV7-2	TRBJ2-1
TGTGCCAGCAGAATTAGCGGGGCCACAGATACGCAGTATTTT	CASRISGATDTQYF	once	TRBD2	TRBV11-2	TRBJ2-3
TGTGCCAGTAGCCTGGCGGGGGCAAGCGCCGGGGTATTTCAGCCCCAGCATTTT	CASSLAGASAGVFQPQHF	.	.	TRBV19	TRBJ1-5
TGTGCCAGCTCCCTCGAAGAGACCCAGTACTTC	CASSLEETQYF	once	.	TRBV18	TRBJ2-5
TGCGCCAGCAGCTTAGGATACAGGGGGTCGGCTAATGAAAAACTGTTTTTT	CASSLGYRGSANEKLFF	.	TRBD1	TRBV5-1	TRBJ1-4
TGTGCCAGTAGAACAGGGGAAAACGGCTATAATTCACCCCTCCACTTT	CASRTGENGYNSPLHF	.	TRBD1	TRBV19	TRBJ1-6
TGCGCCAGCAGCCGTCTCTCCGGGACGGGGATCTACGAGCAGTACTTC	CASSRLSGTGIYEQYF	.	.	TRBV5-1	TRBJ2-7
TGTGCCAGTAGTATAGGGTCTCGTCAGGTCGAAAATCAGCCCCAGCATTTT	CASSIGSRQVENQPQHF	.	.	TRBV19	TRBJ1-5
TGCAGCGTGCGTCCGGGGTGGGGGGGCGAGCAGTACTTC	CSVRPGWGGEQYF	.	TRBD2	TRBV29-1	TRBJ2-7
TGTGCCAGCAGTGAAGACGCAAACATTCAGTACTTC	CASSEDANIQYF	.	.	TRBV2	TRBJ2-4
TGTGCCAGCAGTTACCGAGGGGGTATAGGCACAGATACGCAGTATTTT	CASSYRGGIGTDTQYF	.	.	TRBV6-6	TRBJ2-3
TGTGCCAGCAGTGACTGGACAGGGGGAAACACTGAAGCTTTCTTT	CASSDWTGGNTEAFF	.	TRBD1	TRBV6-1	TRBJ1-1
TGTGCCAGCAGATACGGAGGGAGTGAAGCTTTCTTT	CASRYGGSEAFF	.	.	TRBV7-9	TRBJ1-1
TGTGCCAGCAGGTATGGGGAACCTCAGTACTTC	CASRYGEPQYF	.	.	TRBV2	TRBJ2-4
TGTGCCAGCAGCTTAAATCAACCCACCTTCAATCAGCCCCAGCATTTT	CASSLNQPTFNQPQHF	once	.	TRBV11-2	TRBJ1-5
TGCGCCAGCAGCCTGGATGGCGGGGTTTCCTACAATGAGCAGTTCTTC	CASSLDGGVSYNEQFF	once	.	TRBV5-1	TRBJ2-1
TGTGCCAGCTCATCTGCAGGGGACGGTGGCTACACCTTC	CASSSAGDGGYTF	.	.	TRBV18	TRBJ1-2
TGTGCCAGCAGCCCCTGGCGGACAAGCAACGAGCAGTACTTC	CASSPWRTSNEQYF	.	.	TRBV7-2	TRBJ2-7
TGTGCCAGTAGTATGTGGCGGGGTCCATCGGACACTGAAGCTTTCTTT	CASSMWRGPSDTEAFF	.	.	TRBV19	TRBJ1-1
TGTGCCAGCAGTAGGGACAGCTCCTATAATTCACCCCTCCACTTT	CASSRDSSYNSPLHF	.	TRBD1	TRBV6-5	TRBJ1-6
TGCGCCAGCAGTGGCGGGGGGAGCCACAATGAGCAGTTCTTC	CASSGGGSHNEQFF	.	TRBD2	TRBV10-2	TRBJ2-1
TGTGCCAGCACCCCTCAACTCTCGTCGGGTTCACCCCTCCACTTT	CASTPQLSSGSPLHF	.	.	TRBV5-5	TRBJ1-6